Listed here are 8 T cell receptor beta chains from one sample, sequenced in a study of shared clonotypes between healthy human individuals. The protocol was immunoSEQ multiplex PCR, while the TCRdb copy is restricted to in-frame clones and leaves out a portion. The sample holds some 2.3 million clones, more than 80% seen once. Sequencing input: naive CD4+ T cells from PBMCs. The subset is: CD45RA+ positively selected. These receptors were taken from a young man in good health. Some clones in this sample may be carry-over from other donors' samples.

This clone was picked up one time. V is TRBV7-9 and J is TRBJ1-1; unclear D gene. The ends were cut back, 2 bases at V and 1 base at J, with 8 bases in the middle. The CDR3 has 14 residues. CDR1 is SEHNR and CDR2 is FQNEAQ in the germline V gene (reference sequence). The CDR3 is CASSLNQQNTEAFF. The CDR3 DNA follows: TGTGCCAGCAGCTTAAACCAGCAGAACACTGAAGCTTTCTTT.

This sequence joins TRBV19 and TRBJ2-7, with 15 positions matching TRBD2. From germline, CDR1 is LNHDA and CDR2 SQIVND (reference sequence). The CDR3 consists of 16 residues. Trimming took 6 bases from V and 3 from J; bases not matched to a gene: 6. DNA for the CDR3: TGTGCCAGTAGAGGACTAGCGGGAGGGAAAAACTACGAGCAGTACTTC. It yields the protein CASRGLAGGKNYEQYF. The full variable domain, its missing parts supplied by reference TRBV19 and TRBJ2-7, is DGGITQSPKYLFRKEGQNVTLSCEQNLNHDAMYWYRQDPGQGLRLIYYSQIVNDFQKGDIAEGYSVSREKKESFPLTVTSAQKNPTAFYLCASRGLAGGKNYEQYFGPGTRLTVT.

V gene TRBV18 combines with J gene TRBJ2-1; no definite D call. The germline V and J ends were trimmed by 3 bases and 0 bases, with 15 bases remaining between them. The V gene's germline CDR1 is KGHSH and CDR2 LQKENI. This CDR3 has 17 residues. CDR3 loop: CASSPGSSWSSYNEQFF. The CDR3 DNA is TGTGCCAGCTCACCTGGGTCTTCTTGGAGCTCCTACAATGAGCAGTTCTTC.

The chain carries TRBV19 and TRBJ2-7, with D possibly being TRBD1 (6 bases). Germline values: CDR1 LNHDA, CDR2 SQIVND (reference sequence). Trimming left V 3 bases short and J 5 bases short, with 11 bases between. The length of the CDR3 is 13 residues. CDR3 loop: CASSIGQFNEQYF. CDR3 nucleotide sequence: TGTGCCAGTAGTATCGGACAGTTCAACGAGCAGTACTTC.

The rearrangement uses TRBV7-2 and TRBJ1-5; D is undetermined. The CDR3 has 14 amino acids. The V gene's germline CDR1 is SGHTA and CDR2 FQGNSA. V shed 5 bases and J shed 1 base, with 9 bases lying between them. CDR3 coding DNA: TGTGCCAGCAGCCTAAGGGCGAGCAATCAGCCCCAGCATTTT. It yields the protein CASSLRASNQPQHF.

The V gene is TRBV5-6, the J gene TRBJ2-1; TRBD2 aligns across 10 bases. Germline CDR1 is SGHDT and CDR2 is YYEEEE. The junction had 5 bases not matched to a gene; V was cut back by 0 bases and J by 8 bases. The CDR3 sequence is 15 residues long. CDR3: CASSLVSGRFDEQFF. In DNA, the CDR3 is TGTGCCAGCAGCTTGGTTAGCGGGAGGTTTGATGAGCAGTTCTTC.

The CDR3 nucleotides read TGTGCCAGCACTCCAGAAAGGGGGTATGGCTACACCTTC. As protein: CASTPERGYGYTF. This chain uses TRBV28 with TRBJ1-2, with D perhaps TRBD1 (6 bases). Germline CDR1 and CDR2: MDHEN and SYDVKM. The CDR3 has 13 amino acids. Trimming took off 7 bases at V and 5 bases at J, with 14 bases between the two ends.

J is TRBJ1-1 and V is TRBV28, with D maybe TRBD1 (6 bases). This CDR3 spans 15 amino acids. Germline-derived CDR1 and CDR2 are MDHEN and SYDVKM. V was trimmed by 5 bases and J by 1 base, leaving 14 bases between them. The DNA of the CDR3 is TGTGCCAGCAGTATCCCACAGGGCCCGAACACTGAAGCTTTCTTT. Protein product: CASSIPQGPNTEAFF.